One sample yielded the 4 T cell receptor beta chains listed below, sequenced in a study of cytomegalovirus exposure and HLA in healthy donors. The PCR had 60 Vbeta and 13 Jbeta primers. This table comes from immunoSEQ multiplex PCR, and its TCRdb copy is limited to in-frame clones, with some not included. This sample contains about 130,000 clones. The sequencing input was PBMCs. The receptors originated from a man aged 25-45 years in good health and CMV-seronegative.

CDR3 sequence reads: CASSYSGSSGNTIYF. CDR3 DNA sequence: TGTGCCAGCAGTTACTCTGGGAGCTCTGGAAACACCATATATTTT. V gene TRBV6-6 combines with J gene TRBJ1-3; D is uncertain. CDR3 size: 15 residues. The germline CDR1 and CDR2 sequences are MNHNY and SVGAGI (reference sequence). V was pared by 0 bases and J by 0 bases, with 6 bases between.

The genes are TRBV20-1 and TRBJ2-7, with 8 bases that match TRBD1. V dropped 5 bases and J dropped 6; count of bases not matched to a gene: 3. Germline V gives CDR1 DFQATT, CDR2 SNEGSKA (reference sequence). The CDR3 is 11 amino acids. The chain's CDR3 is CSAGDRGEQYF. Written as DNA, the CDR3 is TGCAGTGCTGGTGACAGGGGCGAGCAGTACTTC.

The V and J genes are TRBV25-1 and TRBJ2-2, with D unresolved. CDR3 size: 15 residues. The V end lost 7 bases, the J end lost 1 base, and 13 bases lay between the germline ends. Germline CDR1 MGHDK, CDR2 SYGVNS. This CDR3 reads CASNPATVNTGELFF. In DNA, the CDR3 is TGTGCCAGCAACCCGGCAACAGTGAACACCGGGGAGCTGTTTTTT. The full variable domain, with the rest looked up from reference TRBV25-1 and TRBJ2-2, is EADIYQTPRYLVIGTGKKITLECSQTMGHDKMYWYQQDPGMELHLIHYSYGVNSTEKGDLSSESTVSRIRTEHFPLTLESARPSHTSQYLCASNPATVNTGELFFGEGSRLTVL.

The V and J genes are TRBV16 and TRBJ1-2; D is unclear. The CDR3 is 15 residues long. CDR1 is KGHSY and CDR2 is FQNENV in the germline V gene. V dropped 4 bases and J dropped 2 bases, with 14 bases sitting between them. CDR3 nucleotide sequence: TGTGCCAGCAGCCCTGCGGATCAAGCGAACTATGGCTACACCTTC. Protein sequence: CASSPADQANYGYTF.